This TCR beta chain was sequenced for a study of early T cells in non-severe SARS-CoV-2 infection. Study-level findings and limits: In VDJdb matching, anti-spike CD8 responses were favored while private and CD4 specificities went missing.

TCRdb redid the calling of the 5' RACE reads with MiXCR, one entry per CDR3 protein. Here the sample spans 65,000 to 85,000 distinct CDR3 sequences, less than 20% being singletons. There are a few counts of this clonotype. What it binds is not known. V was clipped by 0 bases and J by 1 base; unmatched bases: 1. From germline, CDR1 is SGHKS and CDR2 YYEKEE (reference sequence). The CDR3 consists of 15 residues. The sequenced sample consisted of whole blood. This TCR was sampled from an adult who was a healthcare worker with PCR-confirmed SARS-CoV-2 infection or an uninfected control (not recorded which). The chain recombines TRBV5-5 with TRBJ2-1; 7 positions match TRBD1. The CDR3 sequence is CASSLATGSYNEQFF. The CDR3 DNA reads TGTGCCAGCAGCTTGGCGACAGGGTCCTACAATGAGCAGTTCTTC.